The rows below give T cell receptor beta chains drawn from one sample of a study of blood T cell repertoires in COVID-19. The data were produced by immunoSEQ multiplex PCR, yet TCRdb's version contains in-frame clones alone and is incomplete. There are approximately 250,000 clones in the sample; approximately 86% occur only once, and approximately 5.1% lies in the top ten. Input material: peripheral blood. The receptors originated from a woman aged 55-70 years with COVID-19, enrolled during active disease. Each CDR3 is given without its conserved first and last residue. D genes are given only for firm matches.

>.|TRBV5-4
ASSLVGGAFGYT
>TRBD1|TRBV11-1
ASSLGGQASYEQY
>TRBD1|TRBV20-1
SASLRDRGLLAKNIQY
>.|TRBV9
ASSGGDIRGELF
>TRBD2|TRBV30
AWSVYGGSSAPKQF
>.|TRBV29-1
SVGVDITGYT
>.|TRBV3-1/TRBV3-2
ASSQDRGRARVA
>.|TRBV24-1
ATSDSAGPQH
>TRBD2|TRBV7-9
ASSPTSGGVRGDTQY
>.|TRBV24-1
ATSVGGGTRDEQF
>TRBD2|TRBV5-1
ASNPGLADRETQY
>.|TRBV7-9
ASSPPLGDSANYGYT
>TRBD1|TRBV5-1
ASSWDSNNYGYT
>TRBD2|TRBV14
ASSQARASGRGNEQF
>.|TRBV7-9
ASSTPPGRGDNYGYT
>.|TRBV4-3
ASSQWRPWRSTGELF
>.|TRBV28
ASSSGGPGGYT
>TRBD1|TRBV19
ASSLRQGENEKLF
>TRBD1|TRBV24-1
ATSDKTGPTNQPQH
>.|TRBV10-1
ASSGEGENYGYT
>TRBD1|TRBV4-2
ASTITGGSLETQY
>TRBD2|TRBV11-2
ASSFPSGQETQY
>TRBD1|TRBV7-9
ASSLDGQDPPLH
>.|TRBV6-1
ASSEALGQPLSSYNSPLH
>TRBD2|TRBV5-4
ASSLVGLAGEEQF